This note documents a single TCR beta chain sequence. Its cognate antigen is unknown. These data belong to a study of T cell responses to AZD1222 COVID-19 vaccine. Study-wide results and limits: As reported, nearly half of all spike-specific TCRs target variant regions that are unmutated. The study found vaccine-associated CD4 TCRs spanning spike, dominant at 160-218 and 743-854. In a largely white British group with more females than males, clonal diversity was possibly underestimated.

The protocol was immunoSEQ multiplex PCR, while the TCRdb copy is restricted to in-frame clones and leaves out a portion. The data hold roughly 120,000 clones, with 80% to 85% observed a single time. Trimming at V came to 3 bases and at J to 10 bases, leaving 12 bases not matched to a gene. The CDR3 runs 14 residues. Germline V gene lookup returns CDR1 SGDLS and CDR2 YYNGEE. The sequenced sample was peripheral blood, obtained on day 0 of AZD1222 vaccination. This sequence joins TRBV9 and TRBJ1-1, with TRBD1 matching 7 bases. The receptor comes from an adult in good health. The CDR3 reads CASSEGGQTSRAFF. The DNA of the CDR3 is TGTGCCAGCAGCGAAGGGGGACAGACAAGTCGAGCTTTCTTT.